This TCR beta chain comes out of a study of T cell changes during pregnancy in multiple sclerosis. TCRdb's copy holds only in-frame clones and misses some; the assay was immunoSEQ multiplex PCR. Among 30,000 to 40,000 clones listed, about 90% were seen once. The CDR3 contains 12 residues. The V and J ends lost 10 bases and 1 base respectively, with 11 bases between them. Germline V CDR1 and CDR2: SNHLY, FYNNEI. This specimen consisted of CD8+ T cells from peripheral blood mononuclear cells, obtained in the third trimester of pregnancy. The TCR originated in a female donor with multiple sclerosis, enrolled in a pregnancy study. The V call is TRBV2, the J call TRBJ2-7, with D maybe TRBD1 (6 bases). In nucleotides, the CDR3 is TGTGCCACCGTAGGGACATCCTACGAGCAGTACTTC. Residues: CATVGTSYEQYF.